One T cell receptor (beta chain) is described in this entry. Its antigen is not identified. These data are taken from a study of regulatory T cells in long-lasting Graves disease. About the study: By definition, persistent Graves' disease involved antithyroid drugs for over 5 years alongside positive TSH receptor antibodies. Broader study findings: Lower TCR diversity characterized persistent Graves' patients relative to newly diagnosed patients.

To make TCR beta libraries, researchers used iRepertoire HTBI primers and Arm-PCR of CDR3 regions. In TCRdb, the multiplex PCR reads were re-called with MiXCR into one record per CDR3 protein. The data hold over 650,000 distinct CDR3 sequences, with 30% observed a single time. From germline, CDR1 is SNHLY and CDR2 FYNNEI. CDR3 length: 14 residues. Trimming removed 7 bases from V and 1 base from J, with 12 bases in between. The time point here: persistent/refractory GD, antithyroid drugs over 5 years with positive TRAb. PBMC RNA served as the TCR library source. The gene calls are TRBV2 and TRBJ2-3; D is uncertain. Specimen: peripheral blood mononuclear cells (PBMCs), collected when the disease was refractory, from a patient treated with antithyroid drugs. The TCR was taken from a female donor with Graves disease. The CDR3 region is CASTTGYGTDTQYF. The DNA for the CDR3 is TGTGCCAGCACCACGGGTTATGGCACAGATACGCAGTATTTT.